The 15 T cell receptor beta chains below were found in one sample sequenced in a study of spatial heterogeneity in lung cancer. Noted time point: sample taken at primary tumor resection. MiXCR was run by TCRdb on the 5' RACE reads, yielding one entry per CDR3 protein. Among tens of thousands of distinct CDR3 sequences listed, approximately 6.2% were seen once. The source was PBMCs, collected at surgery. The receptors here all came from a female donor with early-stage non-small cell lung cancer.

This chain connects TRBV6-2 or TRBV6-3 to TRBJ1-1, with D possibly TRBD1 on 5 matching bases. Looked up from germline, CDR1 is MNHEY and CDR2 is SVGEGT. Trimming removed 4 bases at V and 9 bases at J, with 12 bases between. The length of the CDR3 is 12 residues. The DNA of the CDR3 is TGTGCCAGCAGTTCCTCTGGACAAAAAGCTTTCTTT. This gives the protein CASSSSGQKAFF.

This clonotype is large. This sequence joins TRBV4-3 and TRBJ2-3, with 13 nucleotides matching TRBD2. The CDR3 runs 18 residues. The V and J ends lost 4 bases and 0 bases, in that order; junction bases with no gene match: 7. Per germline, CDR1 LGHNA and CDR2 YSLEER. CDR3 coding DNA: TGCGCCAGCAGCCGTGGGACTAGCGGGGTTCTAAGCACAGATACGCAGTATTTT. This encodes CASSRGTSGVLSTDTQYF.

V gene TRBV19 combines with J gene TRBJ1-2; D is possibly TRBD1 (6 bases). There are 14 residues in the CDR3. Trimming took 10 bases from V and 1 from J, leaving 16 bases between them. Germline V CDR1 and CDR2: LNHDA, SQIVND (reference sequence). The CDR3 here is CATVSGQINYGYTF. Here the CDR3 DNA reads TGTGCCACTGTATCCGGACAGATTAACTATGGCTACACCTTC.

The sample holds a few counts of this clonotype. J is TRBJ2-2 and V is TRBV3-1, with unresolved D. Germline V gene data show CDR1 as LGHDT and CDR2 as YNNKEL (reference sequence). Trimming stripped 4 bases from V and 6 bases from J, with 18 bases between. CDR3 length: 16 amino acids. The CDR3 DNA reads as TGTGCCAGCAGCCTCTCGGGCGGTCGACACGCCGGGGAGCTGTTTTTT. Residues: CASSLSGGRHAGELFF. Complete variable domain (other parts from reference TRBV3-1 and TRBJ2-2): DTAVSQTPKYLVTQMGNDKSIKCEQNLGHDTMYWYKQDSKKFLKIMFSYNNKELIINETVPNRFSPKSPDKAHLNLHINSLELGDSAVYFCASSLSGGRHAGELFFGEGSRLTVL.

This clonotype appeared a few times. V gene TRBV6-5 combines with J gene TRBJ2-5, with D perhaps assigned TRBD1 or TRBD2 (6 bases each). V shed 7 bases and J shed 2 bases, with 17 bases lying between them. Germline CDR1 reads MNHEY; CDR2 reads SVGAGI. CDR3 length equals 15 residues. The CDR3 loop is CASTTKWGAQETQYF. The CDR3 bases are TGTGCCAGCACAACAAAATGGGGGGCACAAGAGACCCAGTACTTC.

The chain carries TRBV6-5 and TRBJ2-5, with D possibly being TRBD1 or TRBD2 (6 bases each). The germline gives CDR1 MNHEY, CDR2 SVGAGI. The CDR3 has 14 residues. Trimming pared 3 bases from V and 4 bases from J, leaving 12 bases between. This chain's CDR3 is CASSYRGPPETQYF. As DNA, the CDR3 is TGTGCCAGCAGTTATCGGGGGCCCCCAGAGACCCAGTACTTC.

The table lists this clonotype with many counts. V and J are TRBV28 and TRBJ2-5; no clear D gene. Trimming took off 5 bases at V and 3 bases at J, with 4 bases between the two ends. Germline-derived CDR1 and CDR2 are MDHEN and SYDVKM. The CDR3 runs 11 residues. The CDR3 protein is CASSPKETQYF. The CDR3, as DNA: TGTGCCAGCAGTCCAAAAGAGACCCAGTACTTC.

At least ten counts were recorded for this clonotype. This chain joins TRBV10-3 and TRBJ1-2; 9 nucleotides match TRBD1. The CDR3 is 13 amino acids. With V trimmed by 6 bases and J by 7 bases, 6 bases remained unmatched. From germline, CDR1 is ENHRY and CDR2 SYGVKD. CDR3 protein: CAIRPTGGLGYTF. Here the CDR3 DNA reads TGTGCCATCAGACCGACAGGGGGACTTGGCTACACCTTC.

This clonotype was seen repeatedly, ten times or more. CDR3 protein: CASSRQGAYEQYF. The CDR3, as DNA: TGTGCCAGCAGTCGGCAGGGGGCCTACGAGCAGTACTTC. The chain recombines TRBV27 with TRBJ2-7; 7 bases are a match to TRBD1. Germline CDR1 and CDR2: MNHEY and SMNVEV (reference sequence). Trimming cost V 5 bases and J 2 bases; bases outside gene matches: 3. The CDR3 is made up of 13 amino acids.

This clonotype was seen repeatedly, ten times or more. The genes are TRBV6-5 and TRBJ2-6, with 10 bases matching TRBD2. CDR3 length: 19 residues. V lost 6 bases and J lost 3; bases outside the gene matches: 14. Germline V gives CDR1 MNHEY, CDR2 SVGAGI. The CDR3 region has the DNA TGTGCCAGCAGCCCTACAAGCGGGGGGGCCTGGAATGGGGCCAACGTCCTGACTTTC. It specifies CASSPTSGGAWNGANVLTF.

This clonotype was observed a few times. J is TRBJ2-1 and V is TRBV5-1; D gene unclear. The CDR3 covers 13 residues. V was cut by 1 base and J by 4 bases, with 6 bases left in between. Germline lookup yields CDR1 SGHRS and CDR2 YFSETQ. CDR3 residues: CASSLIPYNEQFF. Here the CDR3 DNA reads TGCGCCAGCAGCTTGATTCCGTACAATGAGCAGTTCTTC. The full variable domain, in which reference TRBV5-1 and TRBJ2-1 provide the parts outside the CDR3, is KAGVTQTPRYLIKTRGQQVTLSCSPISGHRSVSWYQQTPGQGLQFLFEYFSETQRNKGNFPGRFSGRQFSNSRSEMNVSTLELGDSALYLCASSLIPYNEQFFGPGTRLTVL.

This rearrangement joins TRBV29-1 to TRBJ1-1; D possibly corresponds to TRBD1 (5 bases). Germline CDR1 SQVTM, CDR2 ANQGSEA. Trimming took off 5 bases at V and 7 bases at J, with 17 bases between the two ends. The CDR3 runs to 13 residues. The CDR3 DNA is TGCAGCGTTAAAGGGACTAGCTATGGTGAAGCTTTCTTT. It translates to CSVKGTSYGEAFF.

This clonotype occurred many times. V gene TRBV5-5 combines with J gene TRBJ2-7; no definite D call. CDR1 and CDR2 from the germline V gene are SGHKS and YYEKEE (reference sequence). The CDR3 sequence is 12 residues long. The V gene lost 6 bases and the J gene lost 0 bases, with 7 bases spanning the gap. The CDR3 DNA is TGTGCCAGCATCCTGAGCTCCTACGAGCAGTACTTC. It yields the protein CASILSSYEQYF.

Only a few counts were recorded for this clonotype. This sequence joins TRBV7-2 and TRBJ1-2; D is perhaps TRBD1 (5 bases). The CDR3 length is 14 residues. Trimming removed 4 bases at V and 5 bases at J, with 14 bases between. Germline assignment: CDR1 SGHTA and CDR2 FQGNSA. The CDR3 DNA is TGTGCCAGCAGCTCCAAAGCAGGGATTTATGGCTACACCTTC. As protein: CASSSKAGIYGYTF.

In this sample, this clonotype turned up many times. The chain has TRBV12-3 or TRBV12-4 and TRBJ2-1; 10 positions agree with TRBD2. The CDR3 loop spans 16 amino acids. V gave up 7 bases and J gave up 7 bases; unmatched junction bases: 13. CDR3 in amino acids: CASKPKAGGPANEQFF. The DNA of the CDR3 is TGTGCCAGCAAACCTAAAGCGGGGGGGCCGGCAAATGAGCAGTTCTTC.